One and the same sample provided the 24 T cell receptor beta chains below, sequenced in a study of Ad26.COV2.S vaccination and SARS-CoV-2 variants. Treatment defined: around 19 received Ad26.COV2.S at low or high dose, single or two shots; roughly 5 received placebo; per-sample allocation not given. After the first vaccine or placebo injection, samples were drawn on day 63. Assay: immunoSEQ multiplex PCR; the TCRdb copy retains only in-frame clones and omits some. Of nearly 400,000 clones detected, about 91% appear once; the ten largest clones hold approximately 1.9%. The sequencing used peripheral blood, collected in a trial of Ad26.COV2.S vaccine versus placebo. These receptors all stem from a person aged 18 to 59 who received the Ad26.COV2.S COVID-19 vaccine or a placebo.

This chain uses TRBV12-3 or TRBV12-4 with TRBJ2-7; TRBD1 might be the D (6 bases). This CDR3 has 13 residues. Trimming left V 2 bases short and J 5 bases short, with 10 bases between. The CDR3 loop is CASSLQGLNEQYF. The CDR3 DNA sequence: TGTGCCAGCAGTTTACAGGGGTTGAACGAGCAGTACTTC.

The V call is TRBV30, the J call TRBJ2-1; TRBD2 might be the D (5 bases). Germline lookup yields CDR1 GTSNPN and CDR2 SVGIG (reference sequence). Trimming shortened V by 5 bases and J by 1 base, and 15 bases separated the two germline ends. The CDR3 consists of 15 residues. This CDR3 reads CAWGRGLHSYNEQFF. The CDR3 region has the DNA TGTGCCTGGGGGCGAGGGTTGCATTCCTACAATGAGCAGTTCTTC.

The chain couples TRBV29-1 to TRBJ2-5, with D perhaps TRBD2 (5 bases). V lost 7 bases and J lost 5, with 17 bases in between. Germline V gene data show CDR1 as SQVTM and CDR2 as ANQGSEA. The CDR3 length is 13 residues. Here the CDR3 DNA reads TGCAGCGGGCTGGACTCCCTGGGGGAGACCCAGTACTTC. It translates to CSGLDSLGETQYF.

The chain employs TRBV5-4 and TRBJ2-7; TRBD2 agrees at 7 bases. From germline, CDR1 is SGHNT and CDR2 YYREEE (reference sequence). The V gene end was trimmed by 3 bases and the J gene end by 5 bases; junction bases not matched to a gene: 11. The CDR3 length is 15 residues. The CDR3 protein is CASSSGGSLYNEQYF. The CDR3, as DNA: TGTGCCAGCAGCTCCGGCGGGAGCTTGTACAACGAGCAGTACTTC.

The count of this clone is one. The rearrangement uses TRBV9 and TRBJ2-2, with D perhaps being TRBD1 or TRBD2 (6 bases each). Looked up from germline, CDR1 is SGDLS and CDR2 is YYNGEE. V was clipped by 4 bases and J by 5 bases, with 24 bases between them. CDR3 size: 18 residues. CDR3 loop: CASSPRLDGGTNTGELFF. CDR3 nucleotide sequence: TGTGCCAGCAGCCCAAGACTAGATGGCGGGACAAATACCGGGGAGCTGTTTTTT.

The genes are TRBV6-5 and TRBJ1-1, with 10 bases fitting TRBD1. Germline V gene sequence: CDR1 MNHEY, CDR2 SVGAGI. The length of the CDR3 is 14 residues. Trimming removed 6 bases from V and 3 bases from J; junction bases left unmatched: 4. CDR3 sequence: CASRTGGADTEAFF. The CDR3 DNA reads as TGTGCCAGCAGGACAGGGGGCGCAGACACTGAAGCTTTCTTT.

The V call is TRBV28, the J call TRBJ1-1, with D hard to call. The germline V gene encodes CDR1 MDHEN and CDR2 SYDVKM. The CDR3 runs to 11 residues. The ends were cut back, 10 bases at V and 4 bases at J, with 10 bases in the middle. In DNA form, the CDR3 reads TGTGCCACAAAACGGTTCACTGAAGCTTTCTTT. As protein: CATKRFTEAFF.

The CDR3 DNA reads as TGTGCCAGCAGCCCTCTAAGGGAGCACTATAATTCACCCCTCCACTTT. As protein: CASSPLREHYNSPLHF. The chain carries TRBV28 and TRBJ1-6; D is unresolved. Germline-derived CDR1 and CDR2 are MDHEN and SYDVKM. Trimming stripped 6 bases from V and 3 bases from J, with 15 bases between. The CDR3 is made up of 16 amino acids.

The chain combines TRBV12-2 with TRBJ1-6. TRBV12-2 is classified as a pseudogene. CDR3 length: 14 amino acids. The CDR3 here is CASRFPGYNSPLHF. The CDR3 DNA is TGTGCAAGTCGCTTCCCGGGGTATAATTCACCCCTCCACTTT.

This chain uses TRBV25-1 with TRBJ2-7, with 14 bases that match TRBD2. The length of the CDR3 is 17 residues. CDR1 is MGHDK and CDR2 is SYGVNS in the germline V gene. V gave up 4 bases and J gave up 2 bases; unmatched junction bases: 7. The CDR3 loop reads CASSAHSGLAGAYEQYF. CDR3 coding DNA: TGTGCCAGCAGTGCCCACTCGGGACTAGCGGGAGCCTACGAGCAGTACTTC.

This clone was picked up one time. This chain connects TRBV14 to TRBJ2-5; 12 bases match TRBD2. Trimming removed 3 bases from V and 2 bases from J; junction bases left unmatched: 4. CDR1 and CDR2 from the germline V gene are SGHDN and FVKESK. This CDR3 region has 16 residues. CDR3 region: CASSHLGTSGQETQYF. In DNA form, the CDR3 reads TGTGCCAGCAGCCACCTCGGGACTAGCGGGCAAGAGACCCAGTACTTC.

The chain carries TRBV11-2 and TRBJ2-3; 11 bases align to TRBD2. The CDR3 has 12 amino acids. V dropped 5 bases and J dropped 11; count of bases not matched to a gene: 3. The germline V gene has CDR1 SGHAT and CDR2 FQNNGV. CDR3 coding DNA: TGTGCCAGCAGCCCTGGACTAGCGGGGCAGTATTTT. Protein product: CASSPGLAGQYF.

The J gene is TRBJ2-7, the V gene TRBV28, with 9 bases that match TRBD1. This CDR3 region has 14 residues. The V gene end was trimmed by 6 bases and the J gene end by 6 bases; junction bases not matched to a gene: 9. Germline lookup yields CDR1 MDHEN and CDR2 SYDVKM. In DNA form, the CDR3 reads TGTGCCAGCAGGGCATCGGGACAGGGCATCGAGCAGTACTTC. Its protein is CASRASGQGIEQYF.

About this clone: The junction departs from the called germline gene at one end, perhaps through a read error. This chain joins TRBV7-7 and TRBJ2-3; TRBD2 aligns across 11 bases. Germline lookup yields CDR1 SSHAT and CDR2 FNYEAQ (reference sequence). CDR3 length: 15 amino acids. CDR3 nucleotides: TGTGCTAGCAGCTTACTAGCGGGAGTGGGAGATACGCAGTATTTT. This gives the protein CASSLLAGVGDTQYF.

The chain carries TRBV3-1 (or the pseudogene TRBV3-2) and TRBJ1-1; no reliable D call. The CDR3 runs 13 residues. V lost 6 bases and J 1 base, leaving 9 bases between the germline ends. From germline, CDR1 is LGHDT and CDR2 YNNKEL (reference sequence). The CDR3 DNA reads TGTGCCAGCAGTCCCTTCGGGAACACTGAAGCTTTCTTT. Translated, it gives CASSPFGNTEAFF.

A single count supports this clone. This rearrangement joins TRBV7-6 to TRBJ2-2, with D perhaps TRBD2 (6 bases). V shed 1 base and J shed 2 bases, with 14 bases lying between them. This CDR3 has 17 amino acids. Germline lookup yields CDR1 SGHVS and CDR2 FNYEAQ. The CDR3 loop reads CASSLEGGGRNTGELFF. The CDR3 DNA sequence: TGTGCCAGCAGCTTAGAGGGCGGAGGGCGTAACACCGGGGAGCTGTTTTTT. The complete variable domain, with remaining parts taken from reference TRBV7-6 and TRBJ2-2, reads GAGVSQSPRYKVTKRGQDVALRCDPISGHVSLYWYRQALGQGPEFLTYFNYEAQQDKSGLPNDRFSAERPEGSISTLTIQRTEQRDSAMYRCASSLEGGGRNTGELFFGEGSRLTVL.

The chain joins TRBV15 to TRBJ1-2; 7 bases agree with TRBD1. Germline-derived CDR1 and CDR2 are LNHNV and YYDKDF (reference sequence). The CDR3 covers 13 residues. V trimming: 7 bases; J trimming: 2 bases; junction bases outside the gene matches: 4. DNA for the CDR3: TGTGCCACCAAGCAGGGACAGAACTATGGCTACACCTTC. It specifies CATKQGQNYGYTF.

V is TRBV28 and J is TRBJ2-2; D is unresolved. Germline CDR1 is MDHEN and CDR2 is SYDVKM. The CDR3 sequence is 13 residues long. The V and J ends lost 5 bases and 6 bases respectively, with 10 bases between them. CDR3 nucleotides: TGTGCCAGCAGTCACCAGCCGCCCGGGGAGCTGTTTTTT. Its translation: CASSHQPPGELFF. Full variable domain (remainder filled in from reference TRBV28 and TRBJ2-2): DVKVTQSSRYLVKRTGEKVFLECVQDMDHENMFWYRQDPGLGLRLIYFSYDVKMKEKGDIPEGYSVSREKKERFSLILESASTNQTSMYLCASSHQPPGELFFGEGSRLTVL.

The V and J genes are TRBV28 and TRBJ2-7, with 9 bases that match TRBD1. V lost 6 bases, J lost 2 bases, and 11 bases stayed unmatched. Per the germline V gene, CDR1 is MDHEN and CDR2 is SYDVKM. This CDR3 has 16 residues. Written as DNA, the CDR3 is TGTGCCAGCAGGAACACCGGGACAGGGACCCCCTACGAGCAGTACTTC. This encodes CASRNTGTGTPYEQYF.

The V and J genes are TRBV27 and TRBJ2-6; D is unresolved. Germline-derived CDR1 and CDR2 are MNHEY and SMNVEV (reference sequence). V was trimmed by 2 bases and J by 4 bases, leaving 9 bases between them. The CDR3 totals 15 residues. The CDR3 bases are TGTGCCAGCAGTTTAGGAGTGGCAGGGGCCAACGTCCTGACTTTC. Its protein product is CASSLGVAGANVLTF.

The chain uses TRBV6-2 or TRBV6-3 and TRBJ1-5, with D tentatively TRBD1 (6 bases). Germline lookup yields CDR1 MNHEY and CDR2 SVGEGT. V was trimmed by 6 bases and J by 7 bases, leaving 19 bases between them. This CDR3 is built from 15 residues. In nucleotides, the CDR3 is TGTGCCAGCAGCTCCCCCCCTGGGGGCTTGCAGCCCCAGCATTTT. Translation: CASSSPPGGLQPQHF.

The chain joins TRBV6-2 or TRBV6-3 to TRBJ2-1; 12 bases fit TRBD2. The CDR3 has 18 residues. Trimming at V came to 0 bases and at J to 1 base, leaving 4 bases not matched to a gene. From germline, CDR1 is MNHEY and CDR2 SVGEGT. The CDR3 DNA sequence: TGTGCCAGCAGTTACTCGCCTAGCGGGAGGGCTTCCTACAATGAGCAGTTCTTC. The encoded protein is CASSYSPSGRASYNEQFF.

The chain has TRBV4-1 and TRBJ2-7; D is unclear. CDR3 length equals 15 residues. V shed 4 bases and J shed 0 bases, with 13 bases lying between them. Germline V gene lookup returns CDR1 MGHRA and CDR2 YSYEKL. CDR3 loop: CASSRPSGGSYEQYF. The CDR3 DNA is TGCGCCAGCAGCCGCCCTTCCGGCGGCTCCTACGAGCAGTACTTC.

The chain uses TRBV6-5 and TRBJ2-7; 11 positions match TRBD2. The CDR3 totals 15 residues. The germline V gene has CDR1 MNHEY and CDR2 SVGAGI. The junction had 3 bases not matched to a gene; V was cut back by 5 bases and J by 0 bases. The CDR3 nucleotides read TGTGCCAGCAGTATAGCGGGAGGGAGCTCCTACGAGCAGTACTTC. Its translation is CASSIAGGSSYEQYF.